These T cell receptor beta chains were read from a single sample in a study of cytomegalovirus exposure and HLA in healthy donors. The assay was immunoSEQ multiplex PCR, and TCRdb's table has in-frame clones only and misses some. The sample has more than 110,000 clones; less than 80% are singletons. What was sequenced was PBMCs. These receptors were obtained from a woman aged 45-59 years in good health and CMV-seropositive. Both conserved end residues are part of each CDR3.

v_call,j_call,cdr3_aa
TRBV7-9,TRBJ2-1,CASSPRGTANNEQFF
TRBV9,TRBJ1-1,CASSGGTDTEAFF
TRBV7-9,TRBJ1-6,CASSSDSPLHF
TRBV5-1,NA,CASSSRWPYEQYF
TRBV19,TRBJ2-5,CASSMTGAGTGTRTQYF
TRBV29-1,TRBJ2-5,CSVEDGREETQYF
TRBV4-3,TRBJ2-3,CASSLITARLDTQYF
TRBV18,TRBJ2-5,CASSPGQGIQETQYF
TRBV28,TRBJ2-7,CSTRDSLRYEQYF
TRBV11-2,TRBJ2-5,CASSLVPGQETQYF
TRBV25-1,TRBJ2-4,CASSEAGQKNIQYF
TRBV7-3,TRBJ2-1,CASSAGGEQFF
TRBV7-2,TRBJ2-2,CASSRATGNTGELFF
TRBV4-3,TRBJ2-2,CASSQALVWDISNTGELFF
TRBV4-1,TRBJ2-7,CASSQGGQASYEQYF
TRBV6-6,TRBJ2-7,CATGSYEQYF
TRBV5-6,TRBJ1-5,CASSAGPSGGAQHF
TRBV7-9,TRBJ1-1,CASSSPGTGANTEAFF
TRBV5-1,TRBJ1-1,CASSLGQDITEAFF
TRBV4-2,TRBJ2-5,CASSQRGRGASETQYF
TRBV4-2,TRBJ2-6,CASSQDPNSGANVLTF
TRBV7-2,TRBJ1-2,CASSLEAGGVGGYTF
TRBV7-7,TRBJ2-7,CASSSLTGYEQYF
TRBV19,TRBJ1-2,CASSPGPESYGYTF
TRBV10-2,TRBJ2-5,CASSENTVETQYF
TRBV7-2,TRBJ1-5,CASSPRGSSNQPQHF
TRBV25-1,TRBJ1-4,CASSAEYTNEKLFF
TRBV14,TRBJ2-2,CASSQIQRGSTGELFF
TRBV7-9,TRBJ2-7,CASSWSQRGLTYEQYF
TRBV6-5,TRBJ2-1,CASSYRGGRVNEQFF
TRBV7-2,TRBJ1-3,CASSLGDSPGNTIYF
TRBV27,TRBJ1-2,CASSFNDRVYGYTF
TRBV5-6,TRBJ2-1,CASTPSGGFFNEQFF
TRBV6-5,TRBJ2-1,CASSSQGVAYNEQFF
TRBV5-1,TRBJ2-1,CASNYGDSNNEQFF
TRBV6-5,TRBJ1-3,CASHRDSSGNTIYF
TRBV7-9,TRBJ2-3,CASSSGLALSTDTQYF
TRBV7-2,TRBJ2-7,CASSLVGMGTSGAPYEQYF
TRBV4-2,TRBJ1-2,CASSQEAGDGYTF
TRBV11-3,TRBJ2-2,CASSPKRDTGELFF
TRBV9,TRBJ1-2,CASSVGVTAYGYTF
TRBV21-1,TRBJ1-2,CASSKVGGTSRGYTF
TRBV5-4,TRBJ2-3,CASSGRLAGGPTDTQYF
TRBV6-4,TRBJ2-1,CASARDTYLNEQFF
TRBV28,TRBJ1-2,CASSLTGGRGYGYTF
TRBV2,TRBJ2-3,CASRSTSLRADTQYF
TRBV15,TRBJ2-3,CATGGGGDTDTQYF
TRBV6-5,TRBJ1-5,CASRVGQLSHQPQHF
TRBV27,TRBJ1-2,CASSLYWTGGEYTF
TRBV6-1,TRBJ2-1,CASSEAGRGRGARNEQFF
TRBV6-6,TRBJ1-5,CASSYWRQEGNQPQHF
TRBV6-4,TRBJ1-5,CASSWTGVTQPQHF
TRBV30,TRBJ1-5,CAWSGSTNQPQHF
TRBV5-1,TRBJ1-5,CASSLGTGFGQPQHF
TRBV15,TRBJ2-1,CATSRDYRGAINEQFF